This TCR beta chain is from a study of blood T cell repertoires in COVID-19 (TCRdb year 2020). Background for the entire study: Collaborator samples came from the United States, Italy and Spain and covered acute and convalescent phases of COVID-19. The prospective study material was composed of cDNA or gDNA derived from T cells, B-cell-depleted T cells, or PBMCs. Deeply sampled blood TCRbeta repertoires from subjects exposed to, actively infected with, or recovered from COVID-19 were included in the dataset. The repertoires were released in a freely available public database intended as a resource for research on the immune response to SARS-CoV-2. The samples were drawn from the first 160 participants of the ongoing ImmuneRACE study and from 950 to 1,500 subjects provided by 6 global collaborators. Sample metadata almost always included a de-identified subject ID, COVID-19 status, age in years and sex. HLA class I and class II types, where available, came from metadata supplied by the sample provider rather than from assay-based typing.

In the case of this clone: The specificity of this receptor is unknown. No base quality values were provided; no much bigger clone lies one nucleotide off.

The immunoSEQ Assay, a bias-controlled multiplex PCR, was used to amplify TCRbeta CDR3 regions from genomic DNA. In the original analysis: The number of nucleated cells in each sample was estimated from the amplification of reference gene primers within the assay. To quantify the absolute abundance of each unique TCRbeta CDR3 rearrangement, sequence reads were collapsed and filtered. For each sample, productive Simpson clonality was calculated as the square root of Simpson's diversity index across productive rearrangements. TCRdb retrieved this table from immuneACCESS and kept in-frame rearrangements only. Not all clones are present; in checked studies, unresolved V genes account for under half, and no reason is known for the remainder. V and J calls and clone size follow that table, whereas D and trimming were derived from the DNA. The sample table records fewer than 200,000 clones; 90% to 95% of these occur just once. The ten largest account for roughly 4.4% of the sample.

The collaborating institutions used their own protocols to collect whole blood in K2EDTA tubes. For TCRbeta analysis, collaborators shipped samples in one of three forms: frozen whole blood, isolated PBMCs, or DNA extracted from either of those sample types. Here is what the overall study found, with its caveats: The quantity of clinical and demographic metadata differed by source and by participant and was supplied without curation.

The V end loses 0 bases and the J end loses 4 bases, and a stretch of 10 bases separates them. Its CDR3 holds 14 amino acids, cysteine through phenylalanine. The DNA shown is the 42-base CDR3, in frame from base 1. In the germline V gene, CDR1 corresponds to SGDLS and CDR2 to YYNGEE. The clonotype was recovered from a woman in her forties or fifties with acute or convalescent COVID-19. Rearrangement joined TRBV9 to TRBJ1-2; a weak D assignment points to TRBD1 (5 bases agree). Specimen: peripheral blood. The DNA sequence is TGTGCCAGCAGCGTAGCGGAGGGGCCCTATGGCTACACCTTC. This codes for CASSVAEGPYGYTF.